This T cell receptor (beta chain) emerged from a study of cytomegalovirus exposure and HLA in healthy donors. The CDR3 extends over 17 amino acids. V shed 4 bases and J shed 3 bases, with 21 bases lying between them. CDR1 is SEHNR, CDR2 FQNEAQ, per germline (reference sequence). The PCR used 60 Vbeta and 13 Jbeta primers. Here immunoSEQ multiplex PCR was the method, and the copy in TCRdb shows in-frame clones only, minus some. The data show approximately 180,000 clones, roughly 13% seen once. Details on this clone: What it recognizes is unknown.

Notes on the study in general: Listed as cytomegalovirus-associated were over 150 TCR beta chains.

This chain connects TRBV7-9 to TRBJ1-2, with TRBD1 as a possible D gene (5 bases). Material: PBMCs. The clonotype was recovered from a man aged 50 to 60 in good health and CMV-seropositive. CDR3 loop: CASSSPPTDPKYYGYTF. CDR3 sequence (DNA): TGTGCCAGCAGCTCCCCCCCGACAGACCCTAAGTACTATGGCTACACCTTC.